Shown below are 5 T cell receptor beta chains from a single sample sequenced in a study of cytomegalovirus exposure and HLA in healthy donors (TCRdb year 2017). Library preparation used the immunoSEQ multiplex PCR assay. For the multiplex PCR, a mixture combining 60 forward primers for TCR Vbeta segments and 13 reverse primers for TCR Jbeta segments was used. Imported from immuneACCESS, the table was reduced by TCRdb to in-frame sequences with V and J called. These copies leave out some clones; in studies compared against another copy, an unresolved V gene accounts for under half, and the cause of the remainder is not known. For this sample there are roughly 140,000 clones; almost 80% appear just once. The ten biggest clones cover approximately 0.66% of the sample. Sequencing was done on a sample of PBMCs. These receptors were taken from a male donor in good health and CMV-seronegative.

This clone was found a few times. The rearrangement uses TRBV6-4 and TRBJ1-6, with TRBD1 matching 11 bases. The trim removed 2 bases at V and 9 bases at J, leaving 0 bases unmatched. Germline V gene sequence: CDR1 MRHNA, CDR2 SNTAGT. CDR3 length: 14 residues. CDR3 amino acids: CASSDGTGGSPLHF. The CDR3 DNA reads as TGTGCCAGCAGTGACGGGACAGGGGGTTCACCCCTCCACTTT.

This rearrangement joins TRBV7-3 to TRBJ2-1, with 13 bases lining up with TRBD2. Germline V gene lookup returns CDR1 SGHTA and CDR2 FQGTGA. CDR3 length: 15 amino acids. The ends lost 6 bases at V and 7 bases at J; junction bases unmatched: 6. CDR3 bases: TGTGCCAGCAGTCGGACTAGCGGGGGAGAAAATGAGCAGTTCTTC. Protein sequence: CASSRTSGGENEQFF.

The V gene is TRBV5-6, the J gene TRBJ1-5; perhaps TRBD1 as D (5 bases). V was clipped by 5 bases and J by 7 bases, with 19 bases between them. Germline CDR1 is SGHDT and CDR2 is YYEEEE. CDR3 length: 15 residues. This chain's CDR3 is CASSGGGSVRQPQHF. For the CDR3, the DNA is TGTGCCAGCAGTGGGGGGGGTTCGGTTAGACAGCCCCAGCATTTT.

This clone was observed a single time. The rearrangement joins TRBV19 to TRBJ2-4; tentative D call: TRBD2 (7 bases). Germline-derived CDR1 and CDR2 are LNHDA and SQIVND (reference sequence). With 8 bases removed from V and 6 bases from J, the gap between germline ends came to 20 bases. The CDR3 runs 15 residues. Here the CDR3 reads CASSGIGGGPNIQYF. CDR3 DNA: TGTGCCAGTTCTGGGATTGGGGGGGGGCCAAACATTCAGTACTTC.

The chain has TRBV7-9 and TRBJ2-7; 12 bases are shared with TRBD2. With V trimmed by 5 bases and J by 6 bases, 11 bases remained unmatched. CDR1 and CDR2 from the germline V gene are SEHNR and FQNEAQ (reference sequence). The CDR3 is 16 residues long. The CDR3 sequence: CASSQPKLAGGVEQYF. CDR3 sequence (DNA): TGTGCCAGCAGCCAACCTAAGCTAGCGGGAGGGGTCGAGCAGTACTTC.